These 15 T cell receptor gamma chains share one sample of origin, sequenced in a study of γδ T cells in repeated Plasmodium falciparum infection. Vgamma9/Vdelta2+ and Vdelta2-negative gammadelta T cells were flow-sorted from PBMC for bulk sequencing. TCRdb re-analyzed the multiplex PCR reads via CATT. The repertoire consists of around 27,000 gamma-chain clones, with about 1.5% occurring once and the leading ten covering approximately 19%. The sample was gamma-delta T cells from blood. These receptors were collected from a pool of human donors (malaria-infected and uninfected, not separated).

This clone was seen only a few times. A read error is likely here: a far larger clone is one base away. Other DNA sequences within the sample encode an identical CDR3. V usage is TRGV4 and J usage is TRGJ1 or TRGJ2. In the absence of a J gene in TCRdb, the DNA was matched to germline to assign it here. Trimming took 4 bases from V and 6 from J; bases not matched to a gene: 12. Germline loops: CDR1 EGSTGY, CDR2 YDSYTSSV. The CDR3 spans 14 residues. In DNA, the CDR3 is TGTGCCACCTGGGACCCTCCTCTGACTTATAAGAAACTCTTT. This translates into CATWDPPLTYKKLF.

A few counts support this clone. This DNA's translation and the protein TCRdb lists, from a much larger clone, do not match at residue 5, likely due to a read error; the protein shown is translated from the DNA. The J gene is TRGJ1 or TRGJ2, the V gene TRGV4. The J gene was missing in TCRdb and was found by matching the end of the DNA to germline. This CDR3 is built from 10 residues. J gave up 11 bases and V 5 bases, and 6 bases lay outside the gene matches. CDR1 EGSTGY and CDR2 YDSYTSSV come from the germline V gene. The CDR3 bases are TGTGCCACCTGGGGTTGTGAGAAACTCTTT. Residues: CATWGCEKLF.

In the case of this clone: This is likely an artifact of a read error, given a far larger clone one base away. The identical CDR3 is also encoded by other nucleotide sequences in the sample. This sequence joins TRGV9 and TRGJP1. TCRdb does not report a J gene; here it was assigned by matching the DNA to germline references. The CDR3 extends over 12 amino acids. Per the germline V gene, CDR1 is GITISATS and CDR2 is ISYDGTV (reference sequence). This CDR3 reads CAFYTTGWFKIF. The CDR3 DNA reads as TGTGCCTTCTATACCACAGGTTGGTTCAAGATATTT.

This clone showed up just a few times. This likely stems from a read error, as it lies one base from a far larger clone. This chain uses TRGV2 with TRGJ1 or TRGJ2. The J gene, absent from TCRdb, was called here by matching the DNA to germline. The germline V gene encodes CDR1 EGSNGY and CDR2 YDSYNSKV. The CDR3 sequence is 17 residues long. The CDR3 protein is CATWDGPARGNYYKKLF. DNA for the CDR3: TGCGCCACCTGGGACGGGCCGGCCAGGGGTAATTATTATAAGAAACTCTTT.

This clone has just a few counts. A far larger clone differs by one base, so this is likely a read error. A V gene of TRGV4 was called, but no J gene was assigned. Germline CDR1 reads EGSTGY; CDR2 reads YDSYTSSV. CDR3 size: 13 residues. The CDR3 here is CATRGSSDWIKTF. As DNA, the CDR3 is TGTGCCACCAGGGGGAGTAGTGATTGGATCAAGACGTTC.

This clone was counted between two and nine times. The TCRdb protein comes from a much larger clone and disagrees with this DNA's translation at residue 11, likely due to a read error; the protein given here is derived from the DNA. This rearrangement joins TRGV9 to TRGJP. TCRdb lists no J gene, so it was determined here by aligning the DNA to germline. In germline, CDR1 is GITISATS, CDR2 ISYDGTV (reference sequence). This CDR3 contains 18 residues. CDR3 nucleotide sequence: TGTGCCTTGTGGGAGGTTACACTTCAAGAGTCGGGCAAAAAAATCAAGGTATTT. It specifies CALWEVTLQESGKKIKVF.

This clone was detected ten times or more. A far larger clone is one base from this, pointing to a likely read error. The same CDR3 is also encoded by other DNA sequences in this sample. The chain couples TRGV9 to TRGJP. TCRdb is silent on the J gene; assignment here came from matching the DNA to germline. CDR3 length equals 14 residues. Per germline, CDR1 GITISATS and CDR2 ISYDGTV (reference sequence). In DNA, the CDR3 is TGTGCCTTGTGGGAGGTGGCGGGCAAAAAGATCAAGGTATTT. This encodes CALWEVAGKKIKVF.

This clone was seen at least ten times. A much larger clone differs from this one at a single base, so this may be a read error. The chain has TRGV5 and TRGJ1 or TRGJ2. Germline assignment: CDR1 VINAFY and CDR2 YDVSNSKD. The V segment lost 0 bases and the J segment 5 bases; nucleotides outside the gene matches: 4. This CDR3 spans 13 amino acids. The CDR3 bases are TGTGCCACCTGGGACAGGCCTAATTATAAGAAACTCTTT. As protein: CATWDRPNYKKLF.

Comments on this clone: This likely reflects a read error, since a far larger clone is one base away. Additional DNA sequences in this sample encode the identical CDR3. CDR3 DNA sequence: TGTGCCTTGTGGGAGCCAATTAGTTATAAGAAACTCTTT. Translation: CALWEPISYKKLF. V usage is TRGV9 and J usage is TRGJ1 or TRGJ2. Assignment of the J gene here rests on matching the DNA to germline, because TCRdb gives none. The J segment lost 6 bases and the V segment lost 3 bases, leaving 8 bases of the junction unmatched. This CDR3 spans 13 amino acids. CDR1 and CDR2 (germline): GITISATS, ISYDGTV (reference sequence).

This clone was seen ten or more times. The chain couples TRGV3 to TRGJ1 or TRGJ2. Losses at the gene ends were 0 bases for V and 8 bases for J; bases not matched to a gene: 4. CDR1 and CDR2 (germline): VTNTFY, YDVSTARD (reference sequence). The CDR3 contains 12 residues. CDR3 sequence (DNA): TGTGCCACCTGGGACAGGCGGCATAAGAAACTCTTT. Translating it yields CATWDRRHKKLF.

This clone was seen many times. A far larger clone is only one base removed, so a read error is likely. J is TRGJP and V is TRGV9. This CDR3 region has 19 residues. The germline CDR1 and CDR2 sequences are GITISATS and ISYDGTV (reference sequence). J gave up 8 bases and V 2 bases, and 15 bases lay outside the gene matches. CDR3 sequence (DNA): TGTGCCTTGTGGGAGGCCATCCCTTCCTCGCAGTTGGGCAAAAAAATCAAGGTATTT. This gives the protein CALWEAIPSSQLGKKIKVF.

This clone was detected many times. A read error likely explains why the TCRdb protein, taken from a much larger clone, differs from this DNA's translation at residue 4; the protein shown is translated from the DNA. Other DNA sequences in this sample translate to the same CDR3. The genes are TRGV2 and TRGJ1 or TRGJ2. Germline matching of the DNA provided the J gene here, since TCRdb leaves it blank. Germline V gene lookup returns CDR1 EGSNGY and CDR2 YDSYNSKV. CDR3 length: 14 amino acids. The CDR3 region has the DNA TGTGCCACCCGGGACGTAGAGAATTATTATAAGAAACTCTTT. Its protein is CATRDVENYYKKLF.

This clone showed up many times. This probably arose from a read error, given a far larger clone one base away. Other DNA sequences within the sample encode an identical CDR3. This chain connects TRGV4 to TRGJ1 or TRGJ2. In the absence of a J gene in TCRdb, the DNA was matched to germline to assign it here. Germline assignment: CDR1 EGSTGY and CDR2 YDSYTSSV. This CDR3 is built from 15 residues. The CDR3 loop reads CATWDGLVYYYKKLF. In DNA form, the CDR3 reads TGTGCCACCTGGGATGGGCTGGTCTATTATTACAAGAAACTCTTT.

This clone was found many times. The CDR3 protein is CATWPHYYKKLF. The CDR3 DNA is TGTGCCACCTGGCCACATTATTATAAGAAACTCTTT. The V gene is TRGV3, the J gene TRGJ1 or TRGJ2. The V and J ends lost 6 bases and 2 bases, in that order; junction bases with no gene match: 4. This CDR3 region has 12 residues. Per germline, CDR1 VTNTFY and CDR2 YDVSTARD (reference sequence).

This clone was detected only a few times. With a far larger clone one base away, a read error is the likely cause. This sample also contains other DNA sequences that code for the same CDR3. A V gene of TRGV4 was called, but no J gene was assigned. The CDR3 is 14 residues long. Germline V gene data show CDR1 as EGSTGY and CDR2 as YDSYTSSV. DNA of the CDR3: TGTGCCACCTGGGATGGCCCTTCTTATTATAAGAAACTTTTT. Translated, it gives CATWDGPSYYKKLF.